This TCR beta chain was profiled in a study of blood T cells in healthy people across ages. Notes on the study in general: Calculation of diversity from one million T cells yielded estimates considered to be underestimates.

Each donor had approximately 10 milliliters of peripheral blood drawn. For the second PCR, which ran for roughly 7 to 11 cycles, a sample-barcoded 5' primer and a J-beta primer mix were used. TCRdb passed the 5' RACE reads through MiXCR, listing each CDR3 protein once. Of roughly 1,100,000 distinct CDR3 sequences in the sample, 25% were seen once. The CDR3 loop spans 15 amino acids. Germline V lookup: CDR1 LNHNV, CDR2 YYDKDF (reference sequence). V gave up 0 bases and J gave up 8 bases, with 13 bases separating them. Comments on this clonotype: Its antigen remains unknown.

The same data also went into a second study, on T cells of mothers and their children. That paper states: Whatever RNA was extracted went entirely into cDNA synthesis, at roughly 1.5 ug per 15 ul. Overlap in related mother-child pairs always slightly exceeded unrelated pairs, never significantly.

Sequenced: blood. This receptor was taken from a girl aged 2 to 10 in good health. The rearrangement links TRBV15 to TRBJ1-4; tentatively, D is TRBD1 (5 bases). The chain's CDR3 is CATSRDLGQGEKLFF. The CDR3 bases are TGTGCCACCAGCAGAGATCTTGGGCAGGGCGAAAAACTGTTTTTT. Full variable domain (rest looked up from reference TRBV15 and TRBJ1-4): DAMVIQNPRYQVTQFGKPVTLSCSQTLNHNVMYWYQQKSSQAPKLLFHYYDKDFNNEADTPDNFQSRRPNTSFCFLDIRSPGLGDTAMYLCATSRDLGQGEKLFFGSGTQLSVL.